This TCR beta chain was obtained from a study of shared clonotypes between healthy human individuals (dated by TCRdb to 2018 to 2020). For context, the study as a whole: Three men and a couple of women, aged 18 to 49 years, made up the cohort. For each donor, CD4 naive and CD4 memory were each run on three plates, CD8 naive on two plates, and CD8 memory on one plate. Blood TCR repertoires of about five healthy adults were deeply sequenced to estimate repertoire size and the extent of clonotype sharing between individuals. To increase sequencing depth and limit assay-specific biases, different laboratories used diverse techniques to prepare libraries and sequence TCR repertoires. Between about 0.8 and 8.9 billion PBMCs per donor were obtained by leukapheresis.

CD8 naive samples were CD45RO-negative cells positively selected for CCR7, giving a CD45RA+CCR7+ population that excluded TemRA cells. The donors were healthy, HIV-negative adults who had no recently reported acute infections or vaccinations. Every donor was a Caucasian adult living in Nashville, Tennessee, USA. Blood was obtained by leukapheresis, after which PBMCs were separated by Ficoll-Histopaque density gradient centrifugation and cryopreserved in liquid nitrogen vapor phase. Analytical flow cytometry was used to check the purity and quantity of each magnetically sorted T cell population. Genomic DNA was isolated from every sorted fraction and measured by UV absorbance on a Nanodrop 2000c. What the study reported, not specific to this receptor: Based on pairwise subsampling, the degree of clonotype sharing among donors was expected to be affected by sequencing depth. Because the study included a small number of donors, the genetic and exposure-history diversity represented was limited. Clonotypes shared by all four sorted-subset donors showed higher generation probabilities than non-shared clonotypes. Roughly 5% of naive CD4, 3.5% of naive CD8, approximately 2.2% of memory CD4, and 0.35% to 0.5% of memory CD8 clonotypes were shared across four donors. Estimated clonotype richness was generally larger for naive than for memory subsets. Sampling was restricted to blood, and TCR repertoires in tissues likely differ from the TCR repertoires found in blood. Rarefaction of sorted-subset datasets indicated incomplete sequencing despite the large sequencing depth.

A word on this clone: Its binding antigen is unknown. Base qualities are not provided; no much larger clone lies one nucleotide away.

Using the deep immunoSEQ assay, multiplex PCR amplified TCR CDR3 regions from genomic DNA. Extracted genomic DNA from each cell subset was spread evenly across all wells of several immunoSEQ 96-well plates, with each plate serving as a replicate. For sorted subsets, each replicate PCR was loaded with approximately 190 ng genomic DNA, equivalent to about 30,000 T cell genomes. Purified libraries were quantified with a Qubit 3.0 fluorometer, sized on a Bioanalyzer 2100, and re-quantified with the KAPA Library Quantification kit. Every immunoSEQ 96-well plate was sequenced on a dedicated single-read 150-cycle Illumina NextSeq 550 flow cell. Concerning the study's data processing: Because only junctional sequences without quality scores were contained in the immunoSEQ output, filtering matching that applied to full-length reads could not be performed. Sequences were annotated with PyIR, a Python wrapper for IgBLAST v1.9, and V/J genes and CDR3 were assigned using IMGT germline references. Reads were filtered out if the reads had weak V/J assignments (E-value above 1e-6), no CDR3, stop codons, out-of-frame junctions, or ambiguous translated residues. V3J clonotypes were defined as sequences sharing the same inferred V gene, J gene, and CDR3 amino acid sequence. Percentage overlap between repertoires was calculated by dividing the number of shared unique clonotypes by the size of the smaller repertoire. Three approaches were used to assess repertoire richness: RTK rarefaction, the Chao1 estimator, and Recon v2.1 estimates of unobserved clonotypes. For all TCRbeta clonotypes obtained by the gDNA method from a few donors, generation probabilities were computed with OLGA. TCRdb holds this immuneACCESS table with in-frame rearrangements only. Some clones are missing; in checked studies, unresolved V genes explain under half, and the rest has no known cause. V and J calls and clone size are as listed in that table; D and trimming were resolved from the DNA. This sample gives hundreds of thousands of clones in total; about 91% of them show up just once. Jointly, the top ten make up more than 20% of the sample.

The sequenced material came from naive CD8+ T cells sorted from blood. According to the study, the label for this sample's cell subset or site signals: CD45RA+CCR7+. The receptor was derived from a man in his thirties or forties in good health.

This receptor has the CDR3 CASSPYLAGDEQFF. The nucleotide sequence is TGTGCCAGCAGTCCCTACCTAGCGGGAGACGAGCAGTTCTTC. Here the chain combines TRBV6-5 and TRBJ2-1; TRBD2 agrees with 10 junctional bases. Including cysteine and phenylalanine, the CDR3 has 14 amino acids. The read is trimmed to its CDR3 DNA, 42 bases read in frame from base 1. V ends up 5 bases short and J 10 bases short, with an unmatched junction base count of 8. The germline V gene encodes CDR1 MNHEY and CDR2 SVGAGI.